This TCR beta chain was found in a study of blood T cell repertoires in COVID-19. Study background: The United States, Italy and Spain provided the acute and convalescent COVID-19 samples. Sources were T cells, B-cell-depleted T cells, or PBMCs; the material itself was cDNA or gDNA.

Assignments of participants to cohorts depended upon their own reported clinical history. Method: immunoSEQ multiplex PCR; TCRdb's copy keeps in-frame clones and lacks some. The sample has about half a million clones, about 85% seen once. This sequence originates from a woman in her fifties or sixties who had recovered from COVID-19. The sample was PBMCs or T cells enriched from blood (not recorded which).

This CDR3 reads CASSLMTGNSPLHF. The CDR3 DNA reads as TGTGCCAGCAGCTTAATGACAGGGAATTCACCCCTCCACTTT. The chain joins TRBV7-2 to TRBJ1-6, with 7 bases that match TRBD1. Unmatched junction bases numbered 2, after V lost 2 bases and J lost 7 bases. The CDR3 totals 14 residues. CDR1 is SGHTA and CDR2 is FQGNSA in the germline V gene.